The TCR beta chain described here comes from a study of T cells expressing NK-cell markers. As the method of synthesis, 5'RACE template switching with UMIs yielded TCR beta cDNA. TCRdb re-called the 5' RACE reads and shows each CDR3 protein once, DNA omitted. The sample data list 200,000 to 300,000 distinct CDR3 sequences. Points from the study as a whole: CD8+ T cells in 5 or 6 donors included dominant NKG2C+ clonotypes at 1.0-7.0%.

Per germline, CDR1 SGHTA and CDR2 FQGNSA. The CDR3 has 15 amino acids. In regard to this clonotype: The antigen remains undetermined.

The sample comprised blood T cells: a sorted CD56 or NKG2C T cell subset, CD4+ or CD8+ T cells, or bulk PBMC T cells (not recorded which). The TCR comes from a young man in good health. This chain joins TRBV7-2 and TRBJ2-1; the TRBD1 assignment by TCRdb is unverifiable without DNA. The CDR3 loop is CASSFDRGKYNEQFF. Combining the CDR3 with reference TRBV7-2 and TRBJ2-1 gives the whole variable domain GAGVSQSPSNKVTEKGKDVELRCDPISGHTALYWYRQSLGQGLEFLIYFQGNSAPDKSGLPSDRFSAERTGGSVSTLTIQRTQQEDSAVYLCASSFDRGKYNEQFFGPGTRLTVL.